These T cell receptor beta chains were read from a single sample in a study of T cells in Graves' hyperthyroidism and ophthalmopathy. TCRdb re-analysed the multiplex PCR reads in MiXCR, keeping a single row per CDR3 protein. The table lists 400,000 to 450,000 distinct CDR3 sequences, approximately 15% of them singletons. The source material was blood. These receptors all stem from a man aged 18 to 35 with Graves' ophthalmopathy. Each CDR3 is given with its conserved first and last residue. The D gene is left open where the match is weak. Clone size, where shown, is once, few, many, or a class for clones that have expanded.

clone_size: -
d_call: TRBD1
cdr3_length: 16
j_call: TRBJ1-2
v_call: TRBV25-1
cdr3_aa: CASSAGGQGAIYGYTF
cdr3_nt: TGTGCCAGCAGTGCAGGGGGACAGGGAGCAATCTATGGCTACACCTTC

clone_size: many
d_call: -
cdr3_length: 15
j_call: TRBJ2-7
v_call: TRBV15
cdr3_aa: CATSHWRGRSYEQYF
cdr3_nt: TGTGCCACCAGCCACTGGAGAGGGAGATCCTACGAGCAGTACTTC

clone_size: many
d_call: TRBD2
cdr3_length: 15
j_call: TRBJ2-1
v_call: TRBV11-3
cdr3_aa: CASSRPGTSYNEQFF
cdr3_nt: TGTGCCAGCAGCCGTCCCGGGACTAGTTACAATGAGCAGTTCTTC

clone_size: many
d_call: -
cdr3_length: 15
j_call: TRBJ1-2
v_call: TRBV20-1
cdr3_aa: CSAKTETGYHYGYTF
cdr3_nt: TGCAGTGCCAAAACCGAAACAGGGTACCACTATGGCTACACCTTC

clone_size: many
d_call: TRBD2
cdr3_length: 12
j_call: TRBJ2-7
v_call: TRBV7-9
cdr3_aa: CATGRTFYEQYF
cdr3_nt: TGTGCCACCGGGAGGACCTTCTACGAGCAGTACTTC

clone_size: few
d_call: -
cdr3_length: 12
j_call: TRBJ1-4
v_call: TRBV29-1
cdr3_aa: CSVLEGGEKLFF
cdr3_nt: TGCAGCGTCCTCGAAGGGGGGGAAAAACTGTTTTTT

clone_size: many
d_call: -
cdr3_length: 17
j_call: TRBJ2-2
v_call: TRBV15
cdr3_aa: CATSRDRGSGNTGELFF
cdr3_nt: TGTGCCACCAGCAGAGATCGCGGTAGCGGAAACACCGGGGAGCTGTTTTTT

clone_size: few
d_call: -
cdr3_length: 14
j_call: TRBJ1-1
v_call: TRBV19
cdr3_aa: CASRTGERYTEAFF
cdr3_nt: TGTGCCAGTAGGACGGGTGAAAGGTACACTGAAGCTTTCTTT

clone_size: many
d_call: TRBD2
cdr3_length: 13
j_call: TRBJ2-1
v_call: TRBV7-6
cdr3_aa: CASSSGLAAEQFF
cdr3_nt: TGTGCCAGCAGCTCCGGACTAGCTGCCGAGCAGTTCTTC

clone_size: many
d_call: -
cdr3_length: 13
j_call: TRBJ1-2
v_call: TRBV20-1
cdr3_aa: CSARTAKVYGYTF
cdr3_nt: TGCAGTGCTAGGACAGCGAAGGTATACGGCTACACCTTC

clone_size: many
d_call: -
cdr3_length: 14
j_call: TRBJ1-2
v_call: TRBV11-2
cdr3_aa: CASTPDIWDYGYTF
cdr3_nt: TGTGCCAGCACCCCGGATATCTGGGACTATGGCTACACCTTC

clone_size: -
d_call: TRBD2
cdr3_length: 15
j_call: TRBJ2-1
v_call: TRBV6-1
cdr3_aa: CASRPTSGLEGSLFF
cdr3_nt: TGTGCCAGCCGGCCTACTAGCGGCCTGGAAGGTAGTTTGTTCTTC

clone_size: few
d_call: -
cdr3_length: 15
j_call: TRBJ2-2
v_call: TRBV4-2
cdr3_aa: CASSNSAPDTGELFF
cdr3_nt: TGTGCCAGCAGCAACTCGGCCCCGGACACCGGGGAGCTGTTTTTT

clone_size: many
d_call: TRBD2
cdr3_length: 16
j_call: TRBJ2-7
v_call: TRBV11-2
cdr3_aa: CASSLLGGAAVEEQYF
cdr3_nt: TGTGCCAGCAGCTTATTGGGAGGGGCGGCTGTTGAGGAGCAGTACTTC

clone_size: many
d_call: -
cdr3_length: 13
j_call: TRBJ2-5
v_call: TRBV7-9
cdr3_aa: CASSFGFGETQYF
cdr3_nt: TGTGCCAGCAGCTTTGGTTTTGGTGAGACCCAGTACTTC

clone_size: many
d_call: TRBD1
cdr3_length: 15
j_call: TRBJ1-2
v_call: TRBV24-1
cdr3_aa: CATSDLDRENYGYTF
cdr3_nt: TGTGCCACCAGTGATTTGGACAGGGAAAACTATGGCTACACCTTC

clone_size: -
d_call: -
cdr3_length: 12
j_call: TRBJ1-4
v_call: TRBV12-3/TRBV12-4
cdr3_aa: CASTRGDEKLFF
cdr3_nt: TGTGCCAGCACCAGGGGAGATGAAAAACTGTTTTTT

clone_size: many
d_call: -
cdr3_length: 13
j_call: TRBJ1-1
v_call: TRBV7-6
cdr3_aa: CASSWTTFTEAFF
cdr3_nt: TGTGCCAGCAGCTGGACCACCTTCACTGAAGCTTTCTTT

clone_size: many
d_call: -
cdr3_length: 13
j_call: TRBJ1-5
v_call: TRBV30
cdr3_aa: CAWSGQAHQPQHF
cdr3_nt: TGTGCCTGGAGCGGACAAGCCCATCAGCCCCAGCATTTT

clone_size: few
d_call: TRBD2
cdr3_length: 14
j_call: TRBJ2-7
v_call: TRBV29-1
cdr3_aa: CSVYLAVSSYEQYF
cdr3_nt: TGCAGCGTTTACCTAGCGGTTAGCTCCTACGAGCAGTACTTC

clone_size: many
d_call: -
cdr3_length: 14
j_call: TRBJ2-3
v_call: TRBV20-1
cdr3_aa: CSAHWVPRTDTQYF
cdr3_nt: TGCAGTGCCCACTGGGTCCCCCGCACAGATACGCAGTATTTT

clone_size: -
d_call: TRBD1
cdr3_length: 13
j_call: TRBJ2-7
v_call: TRBV19
cdr3_aa: CASSGTGYNEQYF
cdr3_nt: TGTGCCAGTAGTGGGACAGGGTACAACGAGCAGTACTTC

clone_size: -
d_call: -
cdr3_length: 13
j_call: TRBJ1-1
v_call: TRBV10-3
cdr3_aa: CAISVGQNTEAFF
cdr3_nt: TGTGCCATCAGTGTAGGACAAAACACTGAAGCTTTCTTT

clone_size: -
d_call: TRBD2
cdr3_length: 16
j_call: TRBJ2-3
v_call: TRBV3-1
cdr3_aa: CASSQGGFGGADTQYF
cdr3_nt: TGTGCCAGCAGCCAAGGAGGCTTCGGGGGGGCGGATACGCAGTATTTT

clone_size: many
d_call: -
cdr3_length: 12
j_call: TRBJ2-7
v_call: TRBV11-2
cdr3_aa: CASSFRGHEQYF
cdr3_nt: TGTGCCAGCAGCTTTAGGGGTCACGAGCAGTACTTC

clone_size: many
d_call: TRBD1
cdr3_length: 15
j_call: TRBJ1-6
v_call: TRBV11-3
cdr3_aa: CASSWGQGTSSPLHF
cdr3_nt: TGTGCCAGCAGCTGGGGACAGGGGACGAGTTCACCCCTCCACTTT

clone_size: -
d_call: -
cdr3_length: 16
j_call: TRBJ2-4
v_call: TRBV25-1
cdr3_aa: CASSGVDDNEGNIQYF
cdr3_nt: TGTGCCAGCAGTGGGGTCGATGACAATGAGGGAAACATTCAGTACTTC

clone_size: -
d_call: TRBD1
cdr3_length: 14
j_call: TRBJ2-7
v_call: TRBV11-2
cdr3_aa: CASSLIGTAYEQYF
cdr3_nt: TGTGCCAGCAGCTTAATTGGGACAGCGTACGAGCAGTACTTC

clone_size: many
d_call: -
cdr3_length: 16
j_call: TRBJ1-4
v_call: TRBV4-1
cdr3_aa: CASSQDFQRIGEKLFF
cdr3_nt: TGCGCCAGCAGCCAAGATTTCCAGCGGATTGGCGAAAAACTGTTTTTT

clone_size: few
d_call: -
cdr3_length: 10
j_call: TRBJ1-2
v_call: TRBV7-9
cdr3_aa: CASSRRGYTF
cdr3_nt: TGTGCCAGCAGCCGAAGAGGCTACACCTTC

clone_size: few
d_call: -
cdr3_length: 14
j_call: TRBJ1-2
v_call: TRBV19
cdr3_aa: CASSMEAGAYGYTF
cdr3_nt: TGTGCCAGTAGTATGGAGGCAGGAGCCTATGGCTACACCTTC

clone_size: many
d_call: -
cdr3_length: 13
j_call: TRBJ2-1
v_call: TRBV7-9
cdr3_aa: CASSLPVPDEQFF
cdr3_nt: TGTGCCAGCAGCTTACCGGTTCCGGACGAGCAGTTCTTC

clone_size: -
d_call: TRBD1
cdr3_length: 16
j_call: TRBJ1-5
v_call: TRBV19
cdr3_aa: CASLRDRGLSNQPQHF
cdr3_nt: TGTGCCAGCCTCCGGGACAGGGGGCTGAGCAATCAGCCCCAGCATTTT

clone_size: many
d_call: -
cdr3_length: 16
j_call: TRBJ1-3
v_call: TRBV9
cdr3_aa: CASSVAVPRSGNTIYF
cdr3_nt: TGTGCCAGCAGCGTAGCGGTACCCAGGAGCGGAAACACCATATATTTT

clone_size: few
d_call: TRBD1
cdr3_length: 16
j_call: TRBJ2-3
v_call: TRBV27
cdr3_aa: CASSRMTGVRTDTQYF
cdr3_nt: TGTGCCAGCAGTCGGATGACAGGGGTTCGTACAGATACGCAGTATTTT

clone_size: many
d_call: -
cdr3_length: 13
j_call: TRBJ1-2
v_call: TRBV5-1
cdr3_aa: CASSLAGSQHYTF
cdr3_nt: TGCGCCAGCAGCTTGGCAGGGAGTCAACACTACACCTTC

clone_size: -
d_call: TRBD2
cdr3_length: 16
j_call: TRBJ2-3
v_call: TRBV6-1
cdr3_aa: CASSETSGLSTDTQYF
cdr3_nt: TGTGCCAGCAGTGAAACTAGCGGGTTAAGCACAGATACGCAGTATTTT

clone_size: -
d_call: TRBD1
cdr3_length: 14
j_call: TRBJ2-7
v_call: TRBV18
cdr3_aa: CASSIGTGSGEQYF
cdr3_nt: TGTGCCAGCTCAATCGGGACAGGGTCTGGCGAGCAGTACTTC

clone_size: many
d_call: -
cdr3_length: 14
j_call: TRBJ1-2
v_call: TRBV3-1
cdr3_aa: CASSRTSQNYGYTF
cdr3_nt: TGTGCCAGCAGCCGCACGTCTCAGAACTATGGCTACACCTTC

clone_size: many
d_call: -
cdr3_length: 16
j_call: TRBJ1-1
v_call: TRBV7-8
cdr3_aa: CASSLGGHSVDTEAFF
cdr3_nt: TGTGCCAGCAGCTTAGGGGGACATTCGGTGGACACTGAAGCTTTCTTT

clone_size: many
d_call: TRBD2
cdr3_length: 18
j_call: TRBJ2-3
v_call: TRBV5-1
cdr3_aa: CASSLPETSGELQGTQYF
cdr3_nt: TGCGCCAGCAGCTTGCCAGAGACTAGCGGTGAACTGCAGGGTACGCAGTATTTT

clone_size: -
d_call: TRBD2
cdr3_length: 16
j_call: TRBJ2-1
v_call: TRBV6-5
cdr3_aa: CASSWTSGSSYNEQFF
cdr3_nt: TGTGCCAGCAGTTGGACTAGCGGGAGCTCCTACAATGAGCAGTTCTTC

clone_size: many
d_call: -
cdr3_length: 11
j_call: TRBJ2-7
v_call: TRBV29-1
cdr3_aa: CSVGTDYEQYF
cdr3_nt: TGCAGCGTTGGGACAGACTACGAGCAGTACTTC

clone_size: many
d_call: TRBD1
cdr3_length: 17
j_call: TRBJ2-3
v_call: TRBV11-2
cdr3_aa: CASSLATTGGGADTQYF
cdr3_nt: TGTGCCAGCAGCTTAGCCACGACAGGGGGCGGTGCAGATACGCAGTATTTT

clone_size: many
d_call: -
cdr3_length: 15
j_call: TRBJ1-5
v_call: TRBV27
cdr3_aa: CASSPGTYSNQPQHF
cdr3_nt: TGTGCCAGCAGTCCCGGGACATATAGCAATCAGCCCCAGCATTTT

clone_size: many
d_call: -
cdr3_length: 15
j_call: TRBJ2-1
v_call: TRBV9
cdr3_aa: CASSGGGELYNEQFF
cdr3_nt: TGTGCCAGCAGCGGGGGTGGTGAGCTTTACAATGAGCAGTTCTTC

clone_size: many
d_call: -
cdr3_length: 14
j_call: TRBJ2-7
v_call: TRBV11-3
cdr3_aa: CASSLADEMYEQYF
cdr3_nt: TGTGCCAGCAGCTTGGCCGACGAGATGTACGAGCAGTACTTC

clone_size: -
d_call: -
cdr3_length: 12
j_call: TRBJ1-1
v_call: TRBV7-8
cdr3_aa: CASSLESTEAFF
cdr3_nt: TGTGCCAGCAGCTTAGAATCGACAGAAGCTTTCTTT

clone_size: many
d_call: -
cdr3_length: 11
j_call: TRBJ1-1
v_call: TRBV7-9
cdr3_aa: CASSLIWEAFF
cdr3_nt: TGTGCCAGCAGCTTAATTTGGGAAGCTTTCTTT

clone_size: few
d_call: -
cdr3_length: 17
j_call: TRBJ2-2
v_call: TRBV20-1
cdr3_aa: CSAPSVSTGTIDGELFF
cdr3_nt: TGCAGTGCCCCTTCAGTCTCCACCGGGACAATTGACGGGGAGCTGTTTTTT

clone_size: many
d_call: TRBD2
cdr3_length: 15
j_call: TRBJ2-3
v_call: TRBV7-3
cdr3_aa: CASSLAGGDTDTQYF
cdr3_nt: TGTGCCAGCAGCCTAGCGGGAGGGGACACAGATACGCAGTATTTT

clone_size: -
d_call: TRBD1
cdr3_length: 14
j_call: TRBJ2-5
v_call: TRBV11-2
cdr3_aa: CASSSRDSRETQYF
cdr3_nt: TGTGCCAGCAGCTCCCGGGACAGCCGGGAGACCCAGTACTTC